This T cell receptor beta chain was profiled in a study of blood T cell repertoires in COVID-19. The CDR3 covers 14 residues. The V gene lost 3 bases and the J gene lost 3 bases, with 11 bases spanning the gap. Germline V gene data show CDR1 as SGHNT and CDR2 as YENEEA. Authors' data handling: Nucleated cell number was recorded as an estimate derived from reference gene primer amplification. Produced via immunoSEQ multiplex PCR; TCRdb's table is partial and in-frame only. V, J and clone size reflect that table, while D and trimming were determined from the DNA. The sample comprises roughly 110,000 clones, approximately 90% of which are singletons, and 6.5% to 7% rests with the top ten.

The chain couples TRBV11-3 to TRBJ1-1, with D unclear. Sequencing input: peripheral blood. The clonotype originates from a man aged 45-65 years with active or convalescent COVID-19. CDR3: CASSLRTEDTEAFF. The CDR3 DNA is TGTGCCAGCAGCTTGCGGACTGAAGACACTGAAGCTTTCTTT.